This TCR beta chain is drawn from a study of control samples from healthy donors and cancer patients. The germline V and J ends were trimmed by 7 bases and 4 bases, with 11 bases remaining between them. Germline CDR1 KGHDR, CDR2 SFDVKD. The CDR3 consists of 13 residues. Clones were sequenced by immunoSEQ multiplex PCR, and TCRdb holds only the in-frame ones, with some missing. The table includes fewer than 300,000 clones, about 80% detected once. Sequencing was carried out using PBMCs. The sequence was obtained from a woman aged 55-70 years with lung cancer. The J gene is TRBJ2-3, the V gene TRBV24-1; perhaps TRBD1 as D (6 bases). The CDR3 protein is CATRGTGSDTQYF. CDR3 DNA: TGTGCCACCAGAGGAACAGGGTCAGATACGCAGTATTTT.